These 2 T cell receptor beta chains were sequenced from one sample in a study of blood T cell repertoires in COVID-19. Only in-frame clones appear in the TCRdb table, and some are missing; sequencing was by immunoSEQ multiplex PCR. The sample yields under 40,000 clones, 80% to 90% seen once. Sequenced: peripheral blood. The receptors originated from a man in his fifties with active or convalescent COVID-19.

The CDR3: CASSPSRANTGELFF. DNA of the CDR3: TGTGCCAGCTCACCATCCAGGGCGAACACCGGGGAGCTGTTTTTT. The chain carries TRBV18 and TRBJ2-2; tentative D call: TRBD1 (5 bases). Between the trimmed V and J ends, which lost 2 bases and 0 bases, there was a span of 7 bases. Looked up from germline, CDR1 is KGHSH and CDR2 is LQKENI. The CDR3 has 15 amino acids. The complete variable domain, with remaining parts taken from reference TRBV18 and TRBJ2-2, reads NAGVMQNPRHLVRRRGQEARLRCSPMKGHSHVYWYRQLPEEGLKFMVYLQKENIIDESGMPKERFSAEFPKEGPSILRIQQVVRGDSAAYFCASSPSRANTGELFFGEGSRLTVL.

The chain joins TRBV7-9 to TRBJ1-5; D unresolved. The length of the CDR3 is 13 residues. The V end lost 2 bases, the J end lost 6 bases, and 8 bases lay between the germline ends. Germline values: CDR1 SEHNR, CDR2 FQNEAQ (reference sequence). The CDR3 loop is CASSLSYGQPQHF. The CDR3 bases are TGTGCCAGCAGCTTATCATACGGTCAGCCCCAGCATTTT. Full variable domain (rest looked up from reference TRBV7-9 and TRBJ1-5): DTGVSQNPRHKITKRGQNVTFRCDPISEHNRLYWYRQTLGQGPEFLTYFQNEAQLEKSRLLSDRFSAERPKGSFSTLEIQRTEQGDSAMYLCASSLSYGQPQHFGDGTRLSIL.